This T cell receptor beta chain is from a study of identical twins. Study findings and constraints: Cord blood beta clonotypes present at high abundance carried fewer insertions; no such pattern appeared in memory repertoires.

TCRdb used MiXCR to reprocess the 5' RACE reads, holding one entry per CDR3 protein. The sample holds about 1.7 million distinct CDR3 sequences, roughly 35% seen once. Details on this clonotype: Its target is unknown.

The sequencing input was cord blood. This receptor was obtained from a newborn girl in good health.

CDR3 amino acids: CASLLAGGPYEQYF. CDR3 bases: TGTGCCAGCTTACTAGCGGGGGGGCCCTACGAGCAGTACTTC. This chain connects TRBV6-1 to TRBJ2-7; 13 bases align to TRBD2. The CDR3 totals 14 residues. In germline, CDR1 is MNHNS, CDR2 SASEGT. The V and J ends lost 8 bases and 2 bases, in that order; junction bases with no gene match: 3.